This T cell receptor beta chain was captured by sequencing in a study of blood T cell repertoires in COVID-19. In the study overall: The United States, Italy and Spain provided the acute and convalescent COVID-19 samples. T cells, B-cell-depleted T cells, or PBMCs supplied cDNA or gDNA.

Under the authors' procedure: Using reference gene primer amplification, nucleated cell counts were estimated. Sequencing was performed with immunoSEQ multiplex PCR; in TCRdb, only in-frame clones are kept and a portion is missing. The D gene and trimming were derived from the DNA, and the V and J assignments and clone size from that table. The sample gives 150,000 to 200,000 clones, approximately 95% of which show up once; approximately 4.6% is in the top ten. The germline V gene encodes CDR1 LGHNA and CDR2 YNFKEQ. V lost 1 base, J lost 2 bases, and 10 bases lay in between. CDR3 length equals 15 residues.

The chain links TRBV4-2 to TRBJ2-3; maybe TRBD2 (6 bases). Material for sequencing was peripheral blood. The clonotype comes from a woman aged 50 to 65 with acute or convalescent COVID-19. CDR3 protein: CASSQGVADTDTQYF. The CDR3 DNA reads as TGTGCCAGCAGCCAAGGGGTAGCGGACACAGATACGCAGTATTTT.